The rows below give T cell receptor beta chains drawn from one sample of a study of technical replicates of blood from a few donors. The repertoire was sequenced with immunoSEQ multiplex PCR; TCRdb's copy has only in-frame clones and lacks some. Seen here are tens of thousands of clones, roughly 96% observed once, and the top ten hold 0.2% to 0.3%. Material: T cells isolated from PBMCs. These receptors all come from a human donor in good health. Each CDR3 is given without its conserved first and last residue.

V	J	CDR3
TRBV11-2	TRBJ1-3	ASSPQGAEGNTIY
TRBV7-6	TRBJ2-2	ASSLAGGANTGELF
TRBV4-2	TRBJ2-7	ASKGGSGPYEQY
TRBV5-1	TRBJ2-1	ASSLDLAGDNEQF
TRBV25-1	TRBJ1-3	ASSQDYGTEGNTIY
TRBV2	TRBJ2-1	ASTADYNEQF
TRBV18	TRBJ2-1	ASSPEAGDNEQF
TRBV5-4	TRBJ2-7	ASSLDQGRDEQY
TRBV14	TRBJ2-5	ASGLLAGGRETQY
TRBV14	TRBJ2-5	ASSLWYYETQY
TRBV27	TRBJ1-6	ASSPTGVPSPLH
TRBV5-5	TRBJ1-2	ASSLSFVVGYT
TRBV6-5	TRBJ2-7	ASSPPSGAYEQY
TRBV11-3	TRBJ2-1	ASSKNLAGVDNEQF
TRBV7-9	TRBJ2-7	ASSLAGLEFEQY
TRBV5-1	TRBJ2-7	ASSLQTGGSYEQY
TRBV19	TRBJ2-5	ASSRGWPGQETQY
TRBV4-2	TRBJ2-7	ASSQENGGLYEQY
TRBV5-5	TRBJ1-2	ASSFTGEYGYT
TRBV11-2	TRBJ1-2	ASSLVGGDYGYT
TRBV28	TRBJ2-5	ASSFNARLGQETQY
TRBV4-2	TRBJ2-3	ASSTQGFGTDTQY
TRBV5-1	TRBJ1-3	ASSASSGNTIY
TRBV27	TRBJ1-1	ASTPPGRPEAF
TRBV10-1	TRBJ1-1	ASSGTVNTEAF
TRBV21-1	TRBJ2-7	ASSKEAWGVIYEQY
TRBV5-1	TRBJ1-5	ASSLAGTGGQPQH
TRBV5-1	TRBJ1-2	ASSSGGDGDYGYT
TRBV9	TRBJ1-2	ASSFQDSPGVNGYT
TRBV7-9	TRBJ2-3	ASSLQTSTDTQY
TRBV25-1	TRBJ1-1	ASRGHTNTEAF
TRBV7-3	TRBJ2-5	ASGSGRFQETQY
TRBV18	TRBJ2-4	ASPTTAGTAVKLGHIQY
TRBV6-5	TRBJ1-5	ASSRDGQDRQPQH
TRBV5-4	TRBJ1-2	ASTLDRGAFDGYT
TRBV4-2	TRBJ2-7	ASSQDPADNYEQY
TRBV5-8	TRBJ1-1	ASSWGGRAF
TRBV28	TRBJ2-7	ASSPSPTYEQY
TRBV11-3	TRBJ2-7	ASSPTGYEQY
TRBV29-1	TRBJ2-7	SVSQEYGSYEQY
TRBV25-1	TRBJ2-5	ASSRETQY
TRBV5-1	TRBJ2-6	ASGALGPNVLT
TRBV7-8	TRBJ1-3	ASSWGQGLSGNTIY
TRBV1	TRBJ2-3	TSRSLPIAGRPTDTQY
TRBV5-1	TRBJ2-7	ASSSDRGGRRGLAGGKNEQY
TRBV10-2	TRBJ2-7	ASYERGTSGYEQY
TRBV27	TRBJ2-7	ASSTDRGLYEQY
TRBV11-1	TRBJ2-1	ASSLGGVSSYNEQF
TRBV6-6	TRBJ2-5	ASRSRETQY
TRBV5-8	TRBJ2-7	ASSLVLAVYEQY
TRBV9	TRBJ1-2	ASSQGGDPRGYT
TRBV6-5	TRBJ1-5	ASSPTGTNQPQH
TRBV11-2	TRBJ2-7	ANSSPGTSGSPSYEQY
TRBV7-2	TRBJ2-7	ASSLAWVQAHEQY